The 29 T cell receptor beta chains presented below share a single source sample, sequenced in a study of Tregs in tolerant kidney transplant recipients (dated by TCRdb to between 2018 and 2020). The library was generated by the immunoSEQ multiplex PCR assay. TCRdb took this table from immuneACCESS and kept in-frame rearrangements with V and J called. Such tables lack part of the clones; where checked against another copy, unresolved V genes explain under half of the gap, and the rest is unexplained. This sample has 55,000 to 80,000 clones in its table, and approximately 98% of those were observed once. The ten largest clones represent 0.34% of the sample. In light of the paper, this sample's time point label describes: blood sample drawn before combined kidney and bone marrow transplant. Sequenced material: Tregs from blood, taken before the transplant. These receptors all come from a human donor who received a combined kidney and bone marrow transplant.

The chain combines TRBV4-1 with TRBJ1-1; maybe TRBD1 (5 bases). The CDR3 has 15 amino acids. Trimming stripped 4 bases from V and 6 bases from J, with 18 bases between. Germline-derived CDR1 and CDR2 are MGHRA and YSYEKL. CDR3 sequence reads: CASSPWGGASAEAFF. The CDR3 DNA follows: TGCGCCAGCAGCCCATGGGGGGGAGCGAGCGCTGAAGCTTTCTTT.

The chain has TRBV7-2 and TRBJ1-2; 7 nucleotides line up with TRBD1. CDR3 length equals 16 residues. Germline V gene data show CDR1 as SGHTA and CDR2 as FQGNSA. With V trimmed by 2 bases and J by 1 base, 7 bases remained unmatched. The CDR3 region has the DNA TGTGCCAGCAGCTTAAGGACGGGACAGATTAACTATGGCTACACCTTC. It specifies CASSLRTGQINYGYTF.

The V and J genes are TRBV4-3 and TRBJ1-1; 10 positions agree with TRBD1. Germline V gives CDR1 LGHNA, CDR2 YSLEER. The CDR3 spans 13 residues. V was pared by 0 bases and J by 11 bases, with 3 bases of the junction left unmatched. The CDR3 DNA reads as TGCGCCAGCAGCCAAGATGGGACAGGGGACGCTTTCTTT. It translates to CASSQDGTGDAFF.

This rearrangement joins TRBV19 to TRBJ2-3; tentative D call: TRBD2 (6 bases). The CDR3 runs to 15 residues. The V gene's germline CDR1 is LNHDA and CDR2 SQIVND (reference sequence). V was shortened by 3 bases and J by 0 bases, with 10 bases between the two germline ends. Here the CDR3 DNA reads TGTGCCAGTAGTATCGGTCGGGGGAGCACAGATACGCAGTATTTT. It translates to CASSIGRGSTDTQYF.

The chain joins TRBV18 to TRBJ2-7, with 8 bases lining up with TRBD2. V trimming: 3 bases; J trimming: 1 base; junction bases outside the gene matches: 8. Germline assignment: CDR1 KGHSH and CDR2 LQKENI. The CDR3 contains 16 residues. Here the CDR3 reads CASSPVRGLGSYEQYF. In DNA form, the CDR3 reads TGTGCCAGCTCACCGGTTCGGGGACTAGGATCCTACGAGCAGTACTTC.

The chain uses TRBV6-1 and TRBJ1-3; D ambiguous. The CDR3 length is 12 residues. The V gene's germline CDR1 is MNHNS and CDR2 SASEGT. V lost 3 bases and J lost 4, with 4 bases in between. CDR3 in DNA: TGTGCCAGCAGTGAGCAGGGAAACACCATATATTTT. Translated, it gives CASSEQGNTIYF.

The rearrangement links TRBV4-3 to TRBJ1-5; TRBD1 aligns across 7 bases. The CDR3 covers 15 residues. Germline CDR1 is LGHNA and CDR2 is YSLEER. V lost 1 base, J lost 5 bases, and 5 bases stayed unmatched. The CDR3 reads CASSQGAQGDQPQHF. The CDR3 nucleotides read TGCGCCAGCAGCCAAGGAGCCCAGGGGGATCAGCCCCAGCATTTT.

The chain has TRBV6-5 and TRBJ1-1, with 8 bases that match TRBD1. V lost 4 bases and J lost 6; bases outside the gene matches: 7. The CDR3 length is 14 residues. Germline V gene data show CDR1 as MNHEY and CDR2 as SVGAGI. The CDR3 sequence is CASSSSGGRAEAFF. The DNA for the CDR3 is TGTGCCAGCAGTTCTTCAGGGGGCAGGGCTGAAGCTTTCTTT.

J is TRBJ1-1 and V is TRBV30, with TRBD1 as a possible D gene (5 bases). The V and J ends lost 2 bases and 8 bases respectively, with 18 bases between them. CDR3 length: 14 amino acids. Germline CDR1 is GTSNPN and CDR2 is SVGIG (reference sequence). The CDR3 DNA reads as TGTGCCTGGAGTAAATTTACAGGTCGGCAGGAAGCTTTCTTT. It codes for CAWSKFTGRQEAFF.

This chain links TRBV18 with TRBJ1-2; a possible D gene is TRBD1 (6 bases). This CDR3 has 15 amino acids. Germline CDR1 KGHSH, CDR2 LQKENI. V gave up 6 bases and J gave up 2 bases, with 16 bases separating them. The CDR3: CASSLKGGENYGYTF. In DNA form, the CDR3 reads TGTGCCAGCTCTCTAAAAGGGGGAGAGAACTATGGCTACACCTTC.

The chain joins TRBV4-3 to TRBJ2-3, with D perhaps matching TRBD2 (6 bases). Trimming removed 1 base at V and 2 bases at J, with 10 bases between. The CDR3 has 15 amino acids. Germline V gives CDR1 LGHNA, CDR2 YSLEER. This CDR3 reads CASSQVTGDTDTQYF. The CDR3 coding sequence is TGCGCCAGCAGCCAAGTAACGGGGGACACAGATACGCAGTATTTT.

The J gene is TRBJ2-6, the V gene TRBV27, with unresolved D. The V end was cut by 4 bases, the J end by 3 bases, with 10 bases between. The germline CDR1 and CDR2 sequences are MNHEY and SMNVEV (reference sequence). The CDR3 runs 15 residues. The CDR3, as DNA: TGTGCCAGCAGTTGGGCGAGTTTTGGGGCCAACGTCCTGACTTTC. This sequence encodes CASSWASFGANVLTF. The full variable domain, in which reference TRBV27 and TRBJ2-6 provide the parts outside the CDR3, is EAQVTQNPRYLITVTGKKLTVTCSQNMNHEYMSWYRQDPGLGLRQIYYSMNVEVTDKGDVPEGYKVSRKEKRNFPLILESPSPNQTSLYFCASSWASFGANVLTFGAGSRLTVL.

The chain is built from TRBV7-5 and TRBJ2-3; the table's D gene call, TRBD2, was not cross checked with the DNA. TRBV7-5 is noted as a pseudogene. This CDR3 has 17 residues. The CDR3 nucleotides are TGTGTCAGAAGCTCACTAGAATGTGGGGGGTACACAGATACGCAGTATTTT. Amino acids: CVRSSLECGGYTDTQYF.

The chain is built from TRBV18 and TRBJ2-7; 7 bases are a match to TRBD1. CDR3 length equals 14 residues. V was pared by 3 bases and J by 9 bases, with 11 bases of the junction left unmatched. From germline, CDR1 is KGHSH and CDR2 LQKENI. CDR3 protein: CASSPEGGPRWQYF. DNA for the CDR3: TGTGCCAGCTCACCGGAAGGGGGCCCAAGGTGGCAGTACTTC.

The chain recombines TRBV11-2 with TRBJ1-1; a weak D match, TRBD1 (5 bases). The V gene lost 5 bases and the J gene lost 5 bases, with 18 bases spanning the gap. The CDR3 extends over 15 amino acids. The germline gives CDR1 SGHAT, CDR2 FQNNGV. Written as DNA, the CDR3 is TGTGCCAGCAGCACGGGGGTAGGGGTGGGGACTGAAGCTTTCTTT. Residues: CASSTGVGVGTEAFF.

As DNA, the CDR3 is TGTGCCAGCAGTGCTGGAACGGGAGCTCTAAGGAATTCACCCCTCCACTTT. This translates into CASSAGTGALRNSPLHF. The rearrangement uses TRBV2 and TRBJ1-6; D not certain. The germline V gene has CDR1 SNHLY and CDR2 FYNNEI. V shed 4 bases and J shed 7 bases, with 20 bases lying between them. CDR3 length equals 17 residues.

The rearrangement uses TRBV5-6 and TRBJ1-1, with 9 bases that match TRBD1. CDR3 size: 15 residues. The J segment lost 4 bases and the V segment lost 3 bases, leaving 7 bases of the junction unmatched. Germline lookup yields CDR1 SGHDT and CDR2 YYEEEE. The CDR3 protein is CASSWKGTGSTEAFF. The CDR3 region has the DNA TGTGCCAGCAGCTGGAAGGGGACAGGGAGCACTGAAGCTTTCTTT.

This clone was seen just once. The genes are TRBV19 and TRBJ2-7, with TRBD2 matching over 7 bases. The CDR3 has 14 residues. Trimming at V came to 3 bases and at J to 0 bases, leaving 2 bases not matched to a gene. The germline gives CDR1 LNHDA, CDR2 SQIVND (reference sequence). CDR3 residues: CASSIGRSSYEQYF. As DNA, the CDR3 is TGTGCCAGTAGTATCGGGAGGAGCTCCTACGAGCAGTACTTC.

V gene TRBV5-4 combines with J gene TRBJ2-7; TRBD1 might be the D (5 bases). Deletions cut 2 bases from V and 1 base from J, with 13 bases between. The CDR3 consists of 15 residues. The V gene's germline CDR1 is SGHNT and CDR2 YYREEE (reference sequence). Written as DNA, the CDR3 is TGTGCCAGCAGCTTAAACCCGAAGGGGTCCTACGAGCAGTACTTC. Translation: CASSLNPKGSYEQYF. The whole variable domain, remainder taken from reference TRBV5-4 and TRBJ2-7, is ETGVTQSPTHLIKTRGQQVTLRCSSQSGHNTVSWYQQALGQGPQFIFQYYREEENGRGNFPPRFSGLQFPNYSSELNVNALELDDSALYLCASSLNPKGSYEQYFGPGTRLTVT.

The V call is TRBV11-2, the J call TRBJ1-1; D possibly corresponds to TRBD1 (5 bases). This CDR3 region has 13 residues. Germline CDR1 SGHAT, CDR2 FQNNGV. V was clipped by 2 bases and J by 3 bases, with 7 bases between them. In nucleotides, the CDR3 is TGTGCCAGCAGCTTATCGGGGGACACTGAAGCTTTCTTT. This translates into CASSLSGDTEAFF.

This chain joins TRBV4-1 and TRBJ2-1, with 9 bases aligning to TRBD1. The CDR3 spans 15 residues. Germline V CDR1 and CDR2: MGHRA, YSYEKL. Trimming took 5 bases from V and 5 from J; bases not matched to a gene: 7. The CDR3 is CASSRGTGRNNEQFF. DNA of the CDR3: TGCGCCAGCAGCAGGGGGACAGGGAGGAACAATGAGCAGTTCTTC.

This chain links TRBV13 with TRBJ2-5; 8 nucleotides agree with TRBD1. The last part of the DNA fits TRBJ2-7 better; the J call may be wrong. CDR1 and CDR2 (germline): PRHDT, FYEKMQ (reference sequence). This CDR3 region has 12 residues. The CDR3: CASTTGGYEQYF. DNA for the CDR3: TGTGCCAGCACCACAGGGGGCTACGAGCAGTACTTC.

This sequence joins TRBV7-2 and TRBJ2-1, with 7 nucleotides matching TRBD1. The CDR3 consists of 18 residues. CDR1 and CDR2 from the germline V gene are SGHTA and FQGNSA. Trimming removed 4 bases from V and 0 bases from J; junction bases left unmatched: 12. The CDR3 bases are TGTGCCAGCAGCTCAAGACCGGGACAGATATCCTCCTACAATGAGCAGTTCTTC. Translating it yields CASSSRPGQISSYNEQFF.

V is TRBV28 and J is TRBJ2-2, with 9 bases lining up with TRBD1. There are 17 residues in the CDR3. From germline, CDR1 is MDHEN and CDR2 SYDVKM. V trimming: 6 bases; J trimming: 0 bases; junction bases outside the gene matches: 8. The CDR3 DNA reads TGTGCCAGCAGAGAGGGACAGGGACTAACGAACACCGGGGAGCTGTTTTTT. Amino acids: CASREGQGLTNTGELFF.

The chain is built from TRBV6-5 and TRBJ2-3, with 7 bases identical to TRBD2. The V and J ends lost 5 bases and 2 bases, in that order; junction bases with no gene match: 7. The CDR3 totals 15 residues. CDR1 and CDR2 from the germline V gene are MNHEY and SVGAGI. This CDR3 is CASSPLAAPTDTQYF. The CDR3 coding sequence is TGTGCCAGCAGTCCCCTAGCGGCACCCACAGATACGCAGTATTTT.

This chain joins TRBV5-8 and TRBJ1-1, with D maybe TRBD1 (6 bases). Germline CDR1 SGHTS, CDR2 YDEGEE. The V and J ends lost 1 base and 3 bases respectively, with 16 bases between them. The CDR3 runs to 16 residues. CDR3 coding DNA: TGTGCCAGCAGCTTGCCGGGGGGGCGCTTGGACACTGAAGCTTTCTTT. Protein product: CASSLPGGRLDTEAFF.

V usage is TRBV9 and J usage is TRBJ2-3, with D possibly being TRBD1 (6 bases). V was trimmed by 4 bases and J by 2 bases, leaving 17 bases between them. The germline CDR1 and CDR2 sequences are SGDLS and YYNGEE. The CDR3 contains 16 residues. Here the CDR3 reads CASSPRGNPFTDTQYF. DNA of the CDR3: TGTGCCAGCAGCCCGAGGGGGAACCCGTTCACAGATACGCAGTATTTT.

V and J are TRBV9 and TRBJ2-3, with 9 positions matching TRBD2. CDR3 size: 16 residues. The J segment lost 3 bases and the V segment lost 0 bases, leaving 5 bases of the junction unmatched. Germline V gene data show CDR1 as SGDLS and CDR2 as YYNGEE. The CDR3 spells CASSVVGGLATDTQYF. The CDR3 nucleotides read TGTGCCAGCAGCGTAGTAGGAGGACTAGCGACAGATACGCAGTATTTT.

The chain has TRBV9 and TRBJ2-3; TRBD2 agrees at 15 bases. Germline V CDR1 and CDR2: SGDLS, YYNGEE. The CDR3 has 17 residues. V gave up 0 bases and J gave up 5 bases; unmatched junction bases: 4. In DNA form, the CDR3 reads TGTGCCAGCAGCGTAGGGACTAGCGGGGGGGTTGTAGATACGCAGTATTTT. It specifies CASSVGTSGGVVDTQYF.